The clone carrying this TCR beta chain showed up just a few times. Antigen unknown. This specimen belongs to a study of regulatory T cells in long-lasting Graves disease. Study results and limitations: Relative to new patients (roughly 950), persistent patients exhibited greater sharing of public clonotypes (approximately 2,500). For persistent Graves' patients, TCR diversity was lower than for newly diagnosed ones.

Germline CDR1 SGHRS, CDR2 YFSETQ. The length of the CDR3 is 13 residues. The germline V and J ends were trimmed by 9 bases and 0 bases, with 13 bases remaining between them. Arm-PCR of CDR3 regions with iRepertoire HTBI primers generated TCR beta libraries. TCRdb reprocessed the multiplex PCR reads via MiXCR and lists one record per CDR3 protein. This table has roughly 610,000 distinct CDR3 sequences, 16% appearing once. Time point in this sample: newly diagnosed GD, antithyroid drugs for less than 3 months. With RNA extracted from PBMCs as input, the TCR library was made. These data also featured in a second study, about T cells in Graves' hyperthyroidism and ophthalmopathy. That paper states: In the first-round RT-PCR of the TCR CDR3, the HTBI primer set was used.

Source: peripheral blood mononuclear cells (PBMCs), taken at new diagnosis, from a patient treated with antithyroid drugs. The clonotype originates from a man between 18 and 29 years old with Graves disease. This chain connects TRBV5-1 to TRBJ2-7; the D gene is possibly TRBD1 (5 bases). The CDR3 DNA reads as TGCGCCACCGCGACAGCCGGCTCCTACGAGCAGTACTTC. Protein product: CATATAGSYEQYF.